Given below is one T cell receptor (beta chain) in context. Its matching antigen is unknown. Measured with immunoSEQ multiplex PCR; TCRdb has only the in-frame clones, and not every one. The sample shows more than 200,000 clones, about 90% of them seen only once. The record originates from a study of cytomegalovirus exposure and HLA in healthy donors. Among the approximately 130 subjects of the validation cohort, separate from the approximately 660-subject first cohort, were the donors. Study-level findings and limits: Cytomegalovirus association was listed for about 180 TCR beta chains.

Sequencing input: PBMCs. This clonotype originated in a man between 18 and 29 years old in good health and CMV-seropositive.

CDR3 protein: CASSLAVATDTQYF. CDR3 nucleotides: TGCGCCAGCAGCTTGGCGGTAGCCACAGATACGCAGTATTTT. The rearrangement links TRBV5-1 to TRBJ2-3; no reliable D call. This CDR3 has 14 amino acids. The V end lost 0 bases, the J end lost 2 bases, and 7 bases lay between the germline ends. Germline V lookup: CDR1 SGHRS, CDR2 YFSETQ.